The clone carrying this T cell receptor beta chain was seen only once. The record originates from a study of blood T cell repertoires in COVID-19. Trimming shortened V by 3 bases and J by 3 bases, and 6 bases separated the two germline ends. CDR3 size: 13 residues. CDR1 SGHRS and CDR2 YFSETQ come from the germline V gene. The repertoire was sequenced with immunoSEQ multiplex PCR; TCRdb's copy has only in-frame clones and lacks some. The top ten clones hold over 9.5% of a sample with roughly 170,000 clones, less than 85% of them seen once. V and J are TRBV5-1 and TRBJ2-2; the D is unclear. Sequenced: PBMCs or T cells enriched from blood (not recorded which). The TCR comes from a man between 45 and 60 years old who had recovered from COVID-19. The CDR3 nucleotides read TGCGCCAGCAGCTCTACGGACACCGGGGAGCTGTTTTTT. Translating it yields CASSSTDTGELFF.